The entry below describes one TCR beta chain. Its target is unknown. This sample stems from a study of cytomegalovirus exposure and HLA in healthy donors. Turning to the study itself: A subsequent analysis stated that the 120 or so validation repertoires were run on the same platform as the roughly 700 first-cohort repertoires.

Method: immunoSEQ multiplex PCR; TCRdb's copy keeps in-frame clones and lacks some. The data contain 160,000 or so clones, around 87% of them singletons. Findings of the study overall: The investigators catalogued about 170 TCR beta chains as cytomegalovirus-associated. The classifier reportedly diagnosed cytomegalovirus status with high sensitivity and specificity. According to a later analysis, TCR clusters from the first cohort tended to co-occur in the 110 or so validation repertoires.

CDR3 length equals 15 residues. Germline V gene lookup returns CDR1 LNHNV and CDR2 YYDKDF (reference sequence). V was pared by 0 bases and J by 5 bases, with 13 bases between. Source material: PBMCs. The chain links TRBV15 to TRBJ1-1; TRBD1 might be the D (5 bases). The sequence was collected from a woman in her 30s in good health and CMV-seronegative. CDR3 protein: CATSRDREGRTEAFF. CDR3 DNA: TGTGCCACCAGCAGAGATAGGGAGGGACGGACTGAAGCTTTCTTT.